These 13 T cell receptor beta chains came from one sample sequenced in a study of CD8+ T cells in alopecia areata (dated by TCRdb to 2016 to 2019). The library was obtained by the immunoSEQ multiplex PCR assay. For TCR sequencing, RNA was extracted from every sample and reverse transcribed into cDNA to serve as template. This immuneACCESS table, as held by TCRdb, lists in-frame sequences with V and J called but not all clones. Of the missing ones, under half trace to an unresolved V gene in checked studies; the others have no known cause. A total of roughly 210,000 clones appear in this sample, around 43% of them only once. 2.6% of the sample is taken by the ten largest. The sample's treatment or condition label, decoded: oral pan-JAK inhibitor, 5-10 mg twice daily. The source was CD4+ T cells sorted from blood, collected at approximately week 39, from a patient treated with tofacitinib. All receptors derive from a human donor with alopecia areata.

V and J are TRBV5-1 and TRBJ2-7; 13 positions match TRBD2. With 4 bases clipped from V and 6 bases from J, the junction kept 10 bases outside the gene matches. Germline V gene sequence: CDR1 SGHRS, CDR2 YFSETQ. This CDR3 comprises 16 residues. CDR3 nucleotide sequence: TGCGCCAGCAGCCTGTCAGGGACTAGCGGGATCGGCGAGCAGTACTTC. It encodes CASSLSGTSGIGEQYF.

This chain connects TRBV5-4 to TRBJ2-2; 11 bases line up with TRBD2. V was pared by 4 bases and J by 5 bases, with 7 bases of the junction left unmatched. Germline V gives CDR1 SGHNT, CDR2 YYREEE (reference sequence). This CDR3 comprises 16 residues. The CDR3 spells CASSPRLAGLTGELFF. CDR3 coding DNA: TGTGCCAGCAGCCCTCGACTAGCGGGATTAACCGGGGAGCTGTTTTTT.

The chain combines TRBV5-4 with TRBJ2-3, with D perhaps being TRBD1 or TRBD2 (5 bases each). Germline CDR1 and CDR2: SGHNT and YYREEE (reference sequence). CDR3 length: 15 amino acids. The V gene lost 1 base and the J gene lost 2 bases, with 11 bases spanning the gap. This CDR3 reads CASSLPGRNTDTQYF. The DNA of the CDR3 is TGTGCCAGCAGCTTGCCGGGACGGAACACAGATACGCAGTATTTT.

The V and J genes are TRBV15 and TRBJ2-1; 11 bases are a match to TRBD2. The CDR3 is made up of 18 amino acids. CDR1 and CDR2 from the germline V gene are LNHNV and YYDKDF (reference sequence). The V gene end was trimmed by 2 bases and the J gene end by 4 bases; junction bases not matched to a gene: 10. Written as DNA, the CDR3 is TGTGCCACCAGCAGACCCTCCCACGGGACTAGCGGTTACAATGAGCAGTTCTTC. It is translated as CATSRPSHGTSGYNEQFF.

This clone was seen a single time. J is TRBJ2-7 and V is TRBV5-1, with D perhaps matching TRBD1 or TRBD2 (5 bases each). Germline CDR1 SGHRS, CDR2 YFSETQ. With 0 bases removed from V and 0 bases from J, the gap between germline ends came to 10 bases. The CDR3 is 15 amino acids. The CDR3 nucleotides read TGCGCCAGCAGCTTGGCTCCGGGACGCTCCTACGAGCAGTACTTC. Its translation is CASSLAPGRSYEQYF.

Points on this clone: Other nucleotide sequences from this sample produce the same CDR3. The CDR3 sequence is CASSPPSTDTQYF. The DNA for the CDR3 is TGTGCCAGCTCACCACCGAGCACAGATACGCAGTATTTT. This chain connects TRBV18 to TRBJ2-3; D is uncertain. This CDR3 region has 13 residues. V lost 0 bases, J lost 0 bases, and 1 base lay in between. Germline lookup yields CDR1 KGHSH and CDR2 LQKENI.

CDR3 residues: CSVLAGGGTDTQYF. The CDR3 DNA sequence: TGCAGCGTTTTAGCGGGAGGGGGCACAGATACGCAGTATTTT. The chain has TRBV29-1 and TRBJ2-3; 11 bases agree with TRBD2. Germline CDR1 SQVTM, CDR2 ANQGSEA. The CDR3 length is 14 residues. The V gene end was trimmed by 5 bases and the J gene end by 1 base; junction bases not matched to a gene: 2.

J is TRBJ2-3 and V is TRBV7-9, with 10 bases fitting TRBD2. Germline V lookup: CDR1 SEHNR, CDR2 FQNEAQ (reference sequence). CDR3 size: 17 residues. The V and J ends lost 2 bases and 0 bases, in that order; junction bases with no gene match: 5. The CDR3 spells CASSLLSGRASTDTQYF. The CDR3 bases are TGTGCCAGCAGCTTACTCAGCGGGAGGGCCAGCACAGATACGCAGTATTTT.

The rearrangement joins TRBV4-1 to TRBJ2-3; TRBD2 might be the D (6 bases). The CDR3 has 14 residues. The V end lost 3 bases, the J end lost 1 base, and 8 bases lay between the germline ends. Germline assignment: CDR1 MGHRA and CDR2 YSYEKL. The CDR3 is CASSQPGGTDTQYF. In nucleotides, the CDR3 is TGCGCCAGCAGCCAGCCGGGGGGCACAGATACGCAGTATTTT.

CDR3 sequence reads: CASSKDTDTQYF. The DNA for the CDR3 is TGTGCCAGCAGCAAGGACACAGATACGCAGTATTTT. This chain joins TRBV7-2 and TRBJ2-3, with no clear D. The CDR3 is 12 amino acids. The germline V gene has CDR1 SGHTA and CDR2 FQGNSA. V lost 5 bases, J lost 2 bases, and 5 bases lay in between.

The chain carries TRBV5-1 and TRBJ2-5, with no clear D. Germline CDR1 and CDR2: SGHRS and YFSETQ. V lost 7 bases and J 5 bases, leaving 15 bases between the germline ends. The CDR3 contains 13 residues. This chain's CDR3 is CASAGRVRETQYF. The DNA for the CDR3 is TGCGCCAGCGCCGGTAGAGTTAGGGAGACCCAGTACTTC.

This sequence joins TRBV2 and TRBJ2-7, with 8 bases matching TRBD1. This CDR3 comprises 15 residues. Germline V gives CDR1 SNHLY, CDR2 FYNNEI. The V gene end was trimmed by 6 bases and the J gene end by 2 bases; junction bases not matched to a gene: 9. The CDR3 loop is CASSGLGTGTYEQYF. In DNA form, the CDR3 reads TGTGCCAGCAGCGGCCTCGGGACAGGTACCTACGAGCAGTACTTC.

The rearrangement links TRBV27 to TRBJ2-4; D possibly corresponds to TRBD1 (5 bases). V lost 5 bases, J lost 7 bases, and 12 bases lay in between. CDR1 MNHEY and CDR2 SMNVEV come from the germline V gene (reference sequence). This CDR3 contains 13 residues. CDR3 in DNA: TGTGCCAGCAGTCAAGGGGCAGGGAACATTCAGTACTTC. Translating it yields CASSQGAGNIQYF.